The clone carrying this T cell receptor beta chain came up once. Its antigen is undetermined. This sample was included in a study of cytomegalovirus exposure and HLA in healthy donors. Study-level results: Follow-up analysis later connected one missense variant in DCLRE1C with trimming of TCR beta V- and J-genes.

The study ran its PCR with 60 Vbeta and 13 Jbeta primers. In the authors' workflow: As a later analysis found, there were approximately 80 million unique TCR beta chains, of which roughly 11 million were shared. Libraries were prepared by immunoSEQ multiplex PCR; TCRdb keeps only in-frame clonotypes and omits some of them. Clone size and V and J calls were adopted from that table, with D and trimming inferred from the DNA. This sample has approximately 190,000 clones, with around 82% found just once. The material sequenced was PBMCs. The clonotype originates from a man aged 35 to 55 in good health and CMV-seropositive.

The CDR3 DNA sequence: TGTGCCAGCAGTGAAGCATGGACAGGGGTAGAGACCCAGTACTTC. Its protein product is CASSEAWTGVETQYF. The chain recombines TRBV6-1 with TRBJ2-5; 9 positions agree with TRBD1. V dropped 0 bases and J dropped 4; count of bases not matched to a gene: 3. This CDR3 spans 15 amino acids. Germline V gene data show CDR1 as MNHNS and CDR2 as SASEGT.